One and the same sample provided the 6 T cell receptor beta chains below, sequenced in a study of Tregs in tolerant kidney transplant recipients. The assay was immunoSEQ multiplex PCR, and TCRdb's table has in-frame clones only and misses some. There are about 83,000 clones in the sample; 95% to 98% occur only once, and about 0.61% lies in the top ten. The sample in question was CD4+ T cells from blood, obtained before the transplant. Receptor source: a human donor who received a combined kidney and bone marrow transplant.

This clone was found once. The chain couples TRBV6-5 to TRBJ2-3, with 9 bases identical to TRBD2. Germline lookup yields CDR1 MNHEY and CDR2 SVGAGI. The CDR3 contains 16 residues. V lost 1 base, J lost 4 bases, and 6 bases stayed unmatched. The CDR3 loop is CASSYLGSGSADTQYF. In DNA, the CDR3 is TGTGCCAGCAGTTACTTGGGTAGCGGGAGTGCAGATACGCAGTATTTT.

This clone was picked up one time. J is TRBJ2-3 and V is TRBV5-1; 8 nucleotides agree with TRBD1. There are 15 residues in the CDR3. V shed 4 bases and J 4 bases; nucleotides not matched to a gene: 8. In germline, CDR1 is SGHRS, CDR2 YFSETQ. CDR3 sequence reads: CASSSGQGKADTQYF. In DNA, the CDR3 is TGCGCCAGCAGCAGCGGACAGGGAAAGGCAGATACGCAGTATTTT.

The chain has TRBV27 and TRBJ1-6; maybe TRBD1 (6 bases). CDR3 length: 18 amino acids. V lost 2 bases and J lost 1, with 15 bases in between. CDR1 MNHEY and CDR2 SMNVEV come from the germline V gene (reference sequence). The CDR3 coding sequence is TGTGCCAGCAGTTTAAGCTTCCAGGGGATTTCCTATAATTCACCCCTCCACTTT. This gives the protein CASSLSFQGISYNSPLHF.

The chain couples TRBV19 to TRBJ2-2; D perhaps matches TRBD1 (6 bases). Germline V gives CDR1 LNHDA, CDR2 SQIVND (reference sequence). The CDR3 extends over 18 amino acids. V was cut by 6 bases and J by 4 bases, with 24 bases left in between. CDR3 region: CASSQPTTGPLVTGELFF. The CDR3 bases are TGTGCCAGTAGCCAACCTACTACAGGGCCTTTGGTCACCGGGGAGCTGTTTTTT.

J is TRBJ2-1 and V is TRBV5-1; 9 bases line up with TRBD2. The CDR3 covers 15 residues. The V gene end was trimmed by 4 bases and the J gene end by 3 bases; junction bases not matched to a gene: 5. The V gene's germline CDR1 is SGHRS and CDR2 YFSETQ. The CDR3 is CASSRTSELYNEQFF. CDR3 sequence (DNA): TGCGCCAGCAGCAGGACTAGCGAACTCTACAATGAGCAGTTCTTC.

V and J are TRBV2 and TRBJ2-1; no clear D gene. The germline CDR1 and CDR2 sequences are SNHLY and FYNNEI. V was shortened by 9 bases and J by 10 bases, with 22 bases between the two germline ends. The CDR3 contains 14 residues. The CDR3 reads CARMTGTPGREQFF. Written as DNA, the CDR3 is TGTGCCAGGATGACTGGAACCCCTGGTCGGGAGCAGTTCTTC.